These 3 T cell receptor beta chains were all obtained from the same sample, sequenced in a study of technical replicates of blood from a few donors. Sequenced by immunoSEQ multiplex PCR; TCRdb stores in-frame clones only, minus some. The sample holds more than 65,000 clones, 90% to 95% seen once. The sequenced material came from T cells isolated from PBMCs. Receptors originate from a human donor in good health.

The genes are TRBV9 and TRBJ2-1; 15 bases line up with TRBD2. Losses at the gene ends were 3 bases for V and 7 bases for J; bases not matched to a gene: 2. The CDR3 spans 15 residues. Germline assignment: CDR1 SGDLS and CDR2 YYNGEE. The CDR3 is CASSGGTSGRNEQFF. In DNA form, the CDR3 reads TGTGCCAGCAGCGGGGGGACTAGCGGGAGGAATGAGCAGTTCTTC.

The CDR3 sequence: CASSNGQGMIPTEAFF. In DNA form, the CDR3 reads TGTGCCAGCAGCAACGGACAGGGAATGATCCCTACTGAAGCTTTCTTT. This chain links TRBV5-4 with TRBJ1-1, with 8 bases identical to TRBD1. The ends lost 4 bases at V and 5 bases at J; junction bases unmatched: 13. Germline assignment: CDR1 SGHNT and CDR2 YYREEE (reference sequence). The CDR3 loop spans 16 amino acids.

This chain links TRBV6-1 with TRBJ1-2; 7 nucleotides match TRBD1. Germline-derived CDR1 and CDR2 are MNHNS and SASEGT. This CDR3 spans 13 amino acids. V was clipped by 6 bases and J by 8 bases; unmatched bases: 9. The CDR3 loop is CASSTDRVKGYTF. The CDR3 DNA is TGTGCCAGCAGCACCGACAGGGTTAAGGGCTACACCTTC.